This TCR beta chain is drawn from a study of blood T cell repertoires in COVID-19 (TCRdb year 2020). A note on the overall study: Samples covering the acute and convalescent phases of COVID-19 were provided by collaborators in the United States, Italy and Spain. The repertoires were released in a freely available public database meant as a resource for research on the immune response to SARS-CoV-2. Deeply sampled blood TCRbeta repertoires from subjects exposed to, actively infected with, or recovered from COVID-19 were included in the dataset. The samples were drawn from the first 160 participants of the ongoing ImmuneRACE study and from 950 to 1,500 subjects provided by 6 global collaborators. The sample metadata nearly always contained a de-identified subject ID, COVID-19 status, age in years and sex. Where HLA class I and class II types were available, the types were taken from metadata supplied by the sample provider, not from assay-based typing. The material from the prospective study consisted of cDNA or gDNA derived from T cells, B-cell-depleted T cells, or PBMCs. Overall study outcomes, separate from this receptor: How much clinical and demographic metadata was included differed by source and by participant, and the metadata was provided uncurated.

V is clipped by 4 bases and J by 13 bases, and the sequence between their germline boundaries is 21 bases long. From the cysteine through the phenylalanine, the CDR3 covers 14 amino acids. The retained sequence is limited to the CDR3, 42 bases, with the frame set at the first base. The germline V gene (reference sequence) gives CDR1 as SEHNR and CDR2 as FQNEAQ. TCRbeta CDR3 regions were amplified from genomic DNA by means of the immunoSEQ Assay, a bias-controlled multiplex PCR. Under the source paper's analysis protocol: The number of nucleated cells in each sample was estimated from the amplification of reference gene primers within the assay. Sequence reads were collapsed and filtered to measure the absolute abundance of every unique TCRbeta CDR3 rearrangement. For each sample, productive Simpson clonality was calculated as the square root of Simpson's diversity index across productive rearrangements. Imported from immuneACCESS, the table was reduced by TCRdb to in-frame sequences with V and J called. These copies leave out some clones; in studies compared against another copy, an unresolved V gene accounts for under half, and the cause of the remainder is not known. V and J calls and clone size come straight from that table; D and trimming were deduced from the DNA. This sample has some 46,000 clones in its table, and over 70% of those were observed once. Of the sample, roughly 6% falls within the top ten clones.

Each collaborating institution followed its own protocols to collect whole blood in K2EDTA tubes. For TCRbeta analysis, collaborators shipped samples as frozen whole blood, isolated PBMCs, or DNA extracted from either of those sample types. A note on this clone: Its recognized antigen is unknown. No much larger clonotype is one base removed from it; base qualities were not supplied.

The TCR was taken from a woman of 80 years or more with acute or convalescent COVID-19. In this chain, TRBV7-9 is recombined with TRBJ2-3, with no reliable assignment of the D segment. The source material was peripheral blood. The nucleotide sequence is given as TGTGCCAGCAGCTCGGCGACACAGTTCCAACGCAAGTATTTT. This translates into CASSSATQFQRKYF.